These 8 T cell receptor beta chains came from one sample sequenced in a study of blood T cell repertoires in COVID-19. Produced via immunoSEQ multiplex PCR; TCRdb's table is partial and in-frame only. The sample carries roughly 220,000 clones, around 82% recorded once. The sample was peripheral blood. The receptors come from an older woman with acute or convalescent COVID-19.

The CDR3: CASSSQLNEQFF. The CDR3 bases are TGTGCCAGCAGCTCACAATTGAATGAGCAGTTCTTC. V and J are TRBV7-9 and TRBJ2-1, with unresolved D. Germline V gene lookup returns CDR1 SEHNR and CDR2 FQNEAQ (reference sequence). V gave up 4 bases and J gave up 7 bases, with 8 bases separating them. CDR3 length equals 12 residues.

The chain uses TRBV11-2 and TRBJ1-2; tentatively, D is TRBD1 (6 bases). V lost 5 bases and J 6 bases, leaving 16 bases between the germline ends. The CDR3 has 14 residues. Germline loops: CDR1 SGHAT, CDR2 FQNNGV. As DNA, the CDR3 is TGTGCCAGCAGCCCCTGGGGGCAGGGCCATGGCTACACCTTC. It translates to CASSPWGQGHGYTF.

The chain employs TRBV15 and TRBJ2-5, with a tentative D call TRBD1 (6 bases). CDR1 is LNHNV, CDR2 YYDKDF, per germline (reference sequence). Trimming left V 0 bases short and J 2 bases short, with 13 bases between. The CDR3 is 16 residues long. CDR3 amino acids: CATSRDGTLGQETQYF. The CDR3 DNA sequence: TGTGCCACCAGCAGAGATGGGACACTTGGGCAAGAGACCCAGTACTTC.

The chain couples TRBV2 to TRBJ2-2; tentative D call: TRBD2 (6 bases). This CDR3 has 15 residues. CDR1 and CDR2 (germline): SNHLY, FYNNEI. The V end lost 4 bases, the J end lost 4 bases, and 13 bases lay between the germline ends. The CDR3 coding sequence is TGTGCCAGCAGTGTCCCACTAGCTATCACCGGGGAGCTGTTTTTT. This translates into CASSVPLAITGELFF.

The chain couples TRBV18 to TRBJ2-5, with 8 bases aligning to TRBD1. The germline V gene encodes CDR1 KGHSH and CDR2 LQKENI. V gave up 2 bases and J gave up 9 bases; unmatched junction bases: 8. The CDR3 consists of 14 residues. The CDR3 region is CASSPLGQDRPQYF. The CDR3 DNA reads TGTGCCAGCTCACCATTGGGACAGGACCGTCCCCAGTACTTC. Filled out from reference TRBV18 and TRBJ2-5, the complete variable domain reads NAGVMQNPRHLVRRRGQEARLRCSPMKGHSHVYWYRQLPEEGLKFMVYLQKENIIDESGMPKERFSAEFPKEGPSILRIQQVVRGDSAAYFCASSPLGQDRPQYFGPGTRLLVL.

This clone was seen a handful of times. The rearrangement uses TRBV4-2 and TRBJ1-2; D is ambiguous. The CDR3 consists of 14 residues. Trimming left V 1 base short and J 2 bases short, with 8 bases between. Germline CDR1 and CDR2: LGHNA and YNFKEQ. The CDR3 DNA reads TGTGCCAGCAGCCAAGCAGACACCAACTATGGCTACACCTTC. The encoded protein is CASSQADTNYGYTF.

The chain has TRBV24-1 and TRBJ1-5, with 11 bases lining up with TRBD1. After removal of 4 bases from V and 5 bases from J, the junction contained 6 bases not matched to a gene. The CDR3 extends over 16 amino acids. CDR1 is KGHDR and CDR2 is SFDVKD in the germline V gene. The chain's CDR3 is CATSDSGTGGYQPQHF. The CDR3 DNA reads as TGTGCCACCAGTGACTCCGGGACAGGGGGATATCAGCCCCAGCATTTT.

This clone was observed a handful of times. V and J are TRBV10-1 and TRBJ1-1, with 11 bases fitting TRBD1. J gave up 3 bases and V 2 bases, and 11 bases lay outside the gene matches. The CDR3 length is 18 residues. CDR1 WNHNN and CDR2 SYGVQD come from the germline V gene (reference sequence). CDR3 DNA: TGCGCCAGCAGTGAGAAGAGGTACCGGGACAGGGGGGACACTGAAGCTTTCTTT. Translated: CASSEKRYRDRGDTEAFF.